The 5 T cell receptor beta chains below were found in one sample sequenced in a study of regulatory T cells in long-lasting Graves disease. Time point given: newly diagnosed GD, antithyroid drugs for less than 3 months. PBMC RNA was the source of the TCR library. The authors built TCR beta libraries using iRepertoire HTBI primers and Arm-PCR of CDR3 regions. One entry per CDR3 protein results from TCRdb running MiXCR on the multiplex PCR reads. This table holds a few hundred thousand distinct CDR3 sequences, about 10% found once. The sample also formed part of further work on T cells in Graves' hyperthyroidism and ophthalmopathy.

Sequenced material: peripheral blood mononuclear cells (PBMCs), taken at new diagnosis, from a patient treated with antithyroid drugs. The receptors were gathered from a woman younger than 30 with Graves disease.

The V call is TRBV6-2 or TRBV6-3, the J call TRBJ2-7; D remains unclear. From germline, CDR1 is MNHEY and CDR2 SVGEGT. The CDR3 consists of 14 residues. The V end was cut by 2 bases, the J end by 4 bases, with 12 bases between. The CDR3 region has the DNA TGTGCCAGCAGTTACCTTCTCAGGCCTTACGAGCAGTACGTC. Amino acid sequence: CASSYLLRPYEQYV.

In this sample, this clonotype turned up a few times. The chain couples TRBV15 to TRBJ2-7; D gene unclear. CDR1 and CDR2 (germline): LNHNV, YYDKDF (reference sequence). V gave up 0 bases and J gave up 5 bases, with 8 bases separating them. This CDR3 is built from 13 residues. CDR3 coding DNA: TGTGCCACCAGCAGAGATTTTGATGACGAGCAGTACTTC. Translation gives CATSRDFDDEQYF.

This clonotype has more than one count but fewer than ten. The rearrangement uses TRBV19 and TRBJ1-5, with D maybe TRBD1 (5 bases). Germline V gene lookup returns CDR1 LNHDA and CDR2 SQIVND (reference sequence). Trimming took 5 bases from V and 9 from J, leaving 23 bases between them. The CDR3 contains 16 residues. The CDR3 region is CASSGTSGLNRGPQHF. DNA of the CDR3: TGTGCCAGTAGTGGGACCTCGGGGCTCAATCGAGGGCCCCAGCATTTT.

The sample holds many counts of this clonotype. V gene TRBV18 combines with J gene TRBJ1-4; unclear D gene. The germline CDR1 and CDR2 sequences are KGHSH and LQKENI. The CDR3 spans 14 residues. V dropped 6 bases and J dropped 9 bases, with 17 bases sitting between them. CDR3 protein: CASSRSDLGKKLFF. The CDR3 DNA is TGTGCCAGCTCCCGATCGGACCTAGGGAAAAAACTGTTTTTT.

This clonotype was recorded at least ten times. The V and J genes are TRBV12-3 or TRBV12-4 and TRBJ1-5; D gene uncertain. The V end was cut by 6 bases, the J end by 2 bases, with 11 bases between. The CDR3 has 14 residues. The chain's CDR3 is CASSSPQGNQPQHF. The DNA for the CDR3 is TGTGCCAGCAGCTCGCCCCAGGGCAATCAGCCCCAGCATTTT.